This T cell receptor (beta chain) stems from a study of CD8+ T cells in alopecia areata. This clone was seen a handful of times. V shed 4 bases and J shed 0 bases, with 6 bases lying between them. This CDR3 has 14 residues. CDR1 is SGHTA and CDR2 is FQGTGA in the germline V gene. Extracted RNA was reverse transcribed into cDNA, the sequencing template. Sequencing used immunoSEQ multiplex PCR; TCRdb keeps in-frame clones, though not all of them. This sample yields 100,000 to 150,000 clones, of which roughly two fifths are seen a single time; 3.1% belongs to the top ten. The sequenced sample was CD4+ T cells sorted from blood. The gene calls are TRBV7-3 and TRBJ2-2; D ambiguous. This TCR derives from a human donor with alopecia areata. The chain's CDR3 is CASSSSANTGELFF. In DNA form, the CDR3 reads TGTGCCAGCAGCTCCTCTGCGAACACCGGGGAGCTGTTTTTT.